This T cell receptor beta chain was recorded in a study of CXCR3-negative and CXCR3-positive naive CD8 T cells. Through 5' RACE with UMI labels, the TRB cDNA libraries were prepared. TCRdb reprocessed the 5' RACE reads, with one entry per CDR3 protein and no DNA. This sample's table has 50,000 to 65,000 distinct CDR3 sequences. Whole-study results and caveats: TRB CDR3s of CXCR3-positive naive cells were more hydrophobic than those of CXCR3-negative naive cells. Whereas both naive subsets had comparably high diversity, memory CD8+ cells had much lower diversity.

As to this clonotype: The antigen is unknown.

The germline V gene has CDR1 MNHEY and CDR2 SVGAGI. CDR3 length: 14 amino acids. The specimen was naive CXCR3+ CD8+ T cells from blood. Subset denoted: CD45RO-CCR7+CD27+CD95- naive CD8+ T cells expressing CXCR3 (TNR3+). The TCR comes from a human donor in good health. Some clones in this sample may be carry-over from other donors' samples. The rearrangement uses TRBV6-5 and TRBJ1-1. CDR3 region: CASSYREEGTEAFF.